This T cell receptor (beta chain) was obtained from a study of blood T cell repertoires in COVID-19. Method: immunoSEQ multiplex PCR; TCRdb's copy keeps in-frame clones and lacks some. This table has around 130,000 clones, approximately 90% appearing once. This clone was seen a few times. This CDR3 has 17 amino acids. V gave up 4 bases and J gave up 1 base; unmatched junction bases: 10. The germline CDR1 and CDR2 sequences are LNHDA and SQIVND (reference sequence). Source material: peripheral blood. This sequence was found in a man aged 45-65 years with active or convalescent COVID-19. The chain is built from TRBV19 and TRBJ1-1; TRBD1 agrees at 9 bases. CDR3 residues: CASSTRQGEEGNTEAFF. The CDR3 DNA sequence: TGTGCCAGTAGTACCCGACAGGGGGAAGAGGGGAACACTGAAGCTTTCTTT.